This TCR beta chain came from a study of identical twins. Study conclusions and caveats: Excess twin sharing in beta out-of-frame sequences was weaker. In monozygotic twins, models underestimated the sharing of out-of-frame TCR alpha.

On this clonotype: The antigen is not known.

Trimming took off 3 bases at V and 1 base at J, with 7 bases between the two ends. CDR1 is SGHRS and CDR2 is YFSETQ in the germline V gene. This CDR3 comprises 13 residues. MiXCR, run by TCRdb on the 5' RACE reads, gives a single entry per CDR3 protein. The sample has roughly 690,000 distinct CDR3 sequences; approximately 6.1% are singletons. The clonotype was recovered from a man between 18 and 35 years old in good health. V gene TRBV5-1 combines with J gene TRBJ2-5, with D perhaps matching TRBD1 (6 bases). Sequenced material: naive T cells sorted from blood. CDR3 amino acids: CASSYRAQETQYF. The CDR3 DNA is TGCGCCAGCAGCTACAGGGCCCAAGAGACCCAGTACTTC.